Below, one TCR beta chain is given with its context. Its antigen remains unidentified. Extracted PBMC RNA gave rise to the TCR library. TCRdb processed the reads anew with MiXCR; each CDR3 protein has one entry. The top ten hold less than 30% of the sample, which has about 890 distinct CDR3 sequences, approximately 88% seen once. The sample comes from a study of regulatory T cells in long-lasting Graves disease. Study-wide findings and caveats: Persistent patients shared more public clonotypes (under 3,000) than newly diagnosed patients (about 970). Under persistent disease, TRBV28, TRBJ1-2 and TRBJ2-5 were used preferentially. Investigators studied peripheral blood only, not thyroid tissue. Results may be inaccurate due to the small sample size.

The CDR3 consists of 14 residues. CDR1 SGHNT and CDR2 YYREEE come from the germline V gene (reference sequence). The V and J ends lost 4 bases and 0 bases respectively, with 11 bases between them. Sequencing used peripheral blood mononuclear cells (PBMCs), obtained with antithyroid drug treatment, in newly diagnosed or persistent Graves disease (not recorded which). This chain uses TRBV5-4 with TRBJ2-7; possibly TRBD2 for D (6 bases). The sequence was collected from a man between 35 and 55 years old with Graves disease. The CDR3 region has the DNA TGTGCCAGCAGCCGAACGGGACTCTCCTACGAGCAGTACTTC. It translates to CASSRTGLSYEQYF.